A single sample is the source of the 2 T cell receptor beta chains below, sequenced in a study of T cells in narcolepsy. Here immunoSEQ multiplex PCR was the method, and the copy in TCRdb shows in-frame clones only, minus some. The table lists about 13,000 clones, about 88% of them singletons. Sample: CD45RA- memory CD4+ T cells from PBMCs. Source of these receptors: a human donor with narcolepsy.

The chain combines TRBV11-2 with TRBJ2-7; possibly TRBD1 for D (6 bases). CDR3 size: 12 residues. Germline CDR1 and CDR2: SGHAT and FQNNGV. V dropped 4 bases and J dropped 8 bases, with 12 bases sitting between them. CDR3 coding DNA: TGTGCCAGCAGCTCAACTGGGGGCAAGCAGTACTTC. Its protein product is CASSSTGGKQYF.

V is TRBV6-1 and J is TRBJ1-1; tentative D call: TRBD1 (6 bases). Germline V lookup: CDR1 MNHNS, CDR2 SASEGT. Deletions cut 10 bases from V and 2 bases from J, with 14 bases between. The CDR3 loop spans 13 amino acids. CDR3 region: CATDRRGNTEAFF. The DNA for the CDR3 is TGTGCCACCGACCGCAGGGGAAACACTGAAGCTTTCTTT.